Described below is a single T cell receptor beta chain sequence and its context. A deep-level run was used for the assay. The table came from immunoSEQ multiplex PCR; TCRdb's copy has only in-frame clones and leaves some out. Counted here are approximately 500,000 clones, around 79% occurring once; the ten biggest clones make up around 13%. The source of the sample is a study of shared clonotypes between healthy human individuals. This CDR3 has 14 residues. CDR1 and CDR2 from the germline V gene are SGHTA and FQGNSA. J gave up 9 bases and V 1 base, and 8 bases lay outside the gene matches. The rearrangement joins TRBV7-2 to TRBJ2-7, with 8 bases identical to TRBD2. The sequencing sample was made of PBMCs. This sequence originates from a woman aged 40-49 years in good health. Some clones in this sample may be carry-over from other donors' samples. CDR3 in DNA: TGTGCCAGCAGCTTAGATGGTATCGGGAGGGGGCAGTACTTC. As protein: CASSLDGIGRGQYF.